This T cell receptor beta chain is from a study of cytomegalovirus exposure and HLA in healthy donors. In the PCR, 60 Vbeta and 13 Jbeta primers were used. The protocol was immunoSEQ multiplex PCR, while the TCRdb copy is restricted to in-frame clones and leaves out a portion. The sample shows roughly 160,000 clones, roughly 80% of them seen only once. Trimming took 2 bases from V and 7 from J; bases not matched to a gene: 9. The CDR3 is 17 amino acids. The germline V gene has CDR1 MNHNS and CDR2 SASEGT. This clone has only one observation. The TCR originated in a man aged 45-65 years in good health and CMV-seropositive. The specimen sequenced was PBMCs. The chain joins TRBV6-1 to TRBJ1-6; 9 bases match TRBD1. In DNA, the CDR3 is TGTGCCAGCAGTGAAAGGGAAGGACAGGGGATGAATTCACCCCTCCACTTT. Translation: CASSEREGQGMNSPLHF.